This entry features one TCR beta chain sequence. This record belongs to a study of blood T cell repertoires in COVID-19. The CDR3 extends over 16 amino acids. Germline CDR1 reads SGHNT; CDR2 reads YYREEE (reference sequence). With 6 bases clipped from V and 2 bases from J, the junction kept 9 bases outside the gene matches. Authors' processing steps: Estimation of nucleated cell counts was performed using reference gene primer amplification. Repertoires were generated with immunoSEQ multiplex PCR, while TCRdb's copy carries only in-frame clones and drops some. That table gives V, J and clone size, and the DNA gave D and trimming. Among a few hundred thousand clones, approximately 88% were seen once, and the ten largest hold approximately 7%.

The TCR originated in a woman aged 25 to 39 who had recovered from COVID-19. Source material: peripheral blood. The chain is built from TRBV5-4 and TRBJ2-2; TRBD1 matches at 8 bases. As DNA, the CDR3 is TGTGCCAGCACGTCAGGGGGCACAAGAAACACCGGGGAGCTGTTTTTT. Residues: CASTSGGTRNTGELFF.